This is a list of T cell receptor beta chains from one sample in a study of cytomegalovirus exposure and HLA in healthy donors. Assay used: immunoSEQ multiplex PCR; TCRdb lists only in-frame clones, some missing. The sample yields more than 95,000 clones, 70% to 80% seen once. Material: PBMCs. Receptor source: a man in his fifties in good health and CMV-seropositive. The CDR3 runs from the conserved cysteine through the conserved F or W. Fields, in order: V gene, J gene, clone size, D gene, CDR3 DNA, CDR3 protein. D genes are given only for firm matches. Not all rows give a size; the values are once, few, many and, for expanded clones, a class.

v_call: TRBV10-2; j_call: TRBJ2-5; clone_size: once; d_call: -; cdr3_nt: TGCGCCAGCAACTGGAGGGGGGGAGAGACCCAGTACTTC; cdr3_aa: CASNWRGGETQYF
v_call: TRBV6-6; j_call: TRBJ2-7; clone_size: -; d_call: -; cdr3_nt: TGTGCCAGCAGTTACTCGGCAGGGGTACACGAGCAGTACTTC; cdr3_aa: CASSYSAGVHEQYF
v_call: TRBV7-9; j_call: TRBJ2-2; clone_size: -; d_call: -; cdr3_nt: TGTGCCAGCAGCTTAGCGGGAGTGAACACCGGGGAGCTGTTTTTT; cdr3_aa: CASSLAGVNTGELFF
v_call: TRBV6-1; j_call: TRBJ1-4; clone_size: few; d_call: -; cdr3_nt: TGTGCCAGCAGTGAAGCGCGAGGGGGGGTTGAAAAACTGTTTTTT; cdr3_aa: CASSEARGGVEKLFF
v_call: TRBV18; j_call: TRBJ1-1; clone_size: medium-sized; d_call: -; cdr3_nt: TGTGCCAGCTCACCAGCGGGAAATGAAGCTTTCTTT; cdr3_aa: CASSPAGNEAFF
v_call: TRBV18; j_call: TRBJ1-5; clone_size: -; d_call: TRBD1; cdr3_nt: TGTGCCAGCTCACCTACAGGGGGCGATCAGCCCCAGCATTTT; cdr3_aa: CASSPTGGDQPQHF
v_call: TRBV30; j_call: TRBJ1-5; clone_size: -; d_call: -; cdr3_nt: TGTGCCTGGAGTGCCTCCTCTTCCGGGCAGCCCCAGCATTTT; cdr3_aa: CAWSASSSGQPQHF
v_call: TRBV5-4; j_call: TRBJ2-2; clone_size: -; d_call: -; cdr3_nt: TGTGCCAGCAGCTTGGAATCCGGTCCCGGGGAGCTGTTTTTT; cdr3_aa: CASSLESGPGELFF
v_call: TRBV29-1; j_call: TRBJ1-1; clone_size: -; d_call: -; cdr3_nt: TGCAGCGTTAGGAGTCGAGGTGAAGCTTTCTTT; cdr3_aa: CSVRSRGEAFF
v_call: TRBV29-1; j_call: TRBJ1-5; clone_size: -; d_call: TRBD1; cdr3_nt: TGCAGCCCCCGGACAGGGTCGGCGTCATATAGCAATCAGCCCCAGCATTTT; cdr3_aa: CSPRTGSASYSNQPQHF
v_call: TRBV4-1; j_call: TRBJ2-3; clone_size: -; d_call: TRBD2; cdr3_nt: TGCGCCAGCAGCGACAGAGGGACTAGCGGGGCTTCTAGCACAGATACGCAGTATTTT; cdr3_aa: CASSDRGTSGASSTDTQYF
v_call: TRBV15; j_call: TRBJ2-3; clone_size: -; d_call: -; cdr3_nt: TGTGCCACCAGCAGAGATTACGGGGGGCAAGGAGATACGCAGTATTTT; cdr3_aa: CATSRDYGGQGDTQYF
v_call: TRBV19; j_call: TRBJ1-4; clone_size: -; d_call: TRBD1; cdr3_nt: TGTGCCAGTCGGGACAGCCCACAGCCTAATGAAAAACTGTTTTTT; cdr3_aa: CASRDSPQPNEKLFF
v_call: TRBV7-3; j_call: TRBJ2-5; clone_size: -; d_call: -; cdr3_nt: TGTGCCAGCAGCTTTTCGTACCAAGAGACCCAGTACTTC; cdr3_aa: CASSFSYQETQYF
v_call: TRBV10-3; j_call: TRBJ1-4; clone_size: -; d_call: TRBD1; cdr3_nt: TGTGCCATCAGTGCGGGACAGCACAATGAAAAACTGTTTTTT; cdr3_aa: CAISAGQHNEKLFF
v_call: TRBV28; j_call: TRBJ2-3; clone_size: -; d_call: TRBD2; cdr3_nt: TGTGCCAGCAGTTTATTAGCGGGACCCAGCACAGATACGCAGTATTTT; cdr3_aa: CASSLLAGPSTDTQYF
v_call: TRBV5-6; j_call: TRBJ2-5; clone_size: -; d_call: -; cdr3_nt: TGTGCCAGCAGCTTGGTATACAGGGAAGAGACCCAGTACTTC; cdr3_aa: CASSLVYREETQYF
v_call: TRBV5-1; j_call: TRBJ1-1; clone_size: -; d_call: TRBD1; cdr3_nt: TGCGCCAGCAGCCTGGATCGGACAGGCAACACTGAAGCTTTCTTT; cdr3_aa: CASSLDRTGNTEAFF
v_call: TRBV27; j_call: TRBJ1-4; clone_size: -; d_call: TRBD1; cdr3_nt: TGTGCCAGCAGACCCGGACAGGGGTATAATCTAGGTTCTAATGAAAAACTGTTTTTT; cdr3_aa: CASRPGQGYNLGSNEKLFF
v_call: TRBV6-5; j_call: TRBJ1-1; clone_size: -; d_call: -; cdr3_nt: TGTGCCAGCAGTTATTCAGGGGTGATGAACACTGAAGCTTTCTTT; cdr3_aa: CASSYSGVMNTEAFF
v_call: TRBV7-9; j_call: TRBJ1-1; clone_size: -; d_call: -; cdr3_nt: TGTGCCAGCAGCTTCACACAGGGTTTGAACACTGAAGCTTTCTTT; cdr3_aa: CASSFTQGLNTEAFF
v_call: TRBV18; j_call: TRBJ2-1; clone_size: -; d_call: TRBD1; cdr3_nt: TGTGCCAGCTCACCGCCCAGGACAGGGAGAAATGAGCAGTTCTTC; cdr3_aa: CASSPPRTGRNEQFF
v_call: TRBV5-3; j_call: TRBJ2-7; clone_size: -; d_call: -; cdr3_nt: TGTGCCAGAAGCCCAACACGGGTCGGGGTCAGGTACGAGCAGTACTTC; cdr3_aa: CARSPTRVGVRYEQYF
v_call: TRBV11-2; j_call: TRBJ1-2; clone_size: -; d_call: TRBD1; cdr3_nt: TGTGCCAGCAGCTTGGGACAGGGGCAGCATGGCTACACCTTC; cdr3_aa: CASSLGQGQHGYTF
v_call: TRBV6-1; j_call: TRBJ1-5; clone_size: -; d_call: TRBD1; cdr3_nt: TGTGCCACGGGACAGGGTCTGATTAGCAATCAGCCCCAGCATTTT; cdr3_aa: CATGQGLISNQPQHF
v_call: TRBV6-1; j_call: TRBJ1-3; clone_size: -; d_call: -; cdr3_nt: TGTGCCAGCATGATAACGCTAGCGGGGACCATATATTTT; cdr3_aa: CASMITLAGTIYF
v_call: TRBV27; j_call: TRBJ1-1; clone_size: -; d_call: -; cdr3_nt: TGTGCCAGCAGTTTATCCCGGACATACGTGAACACTGAAGCTTTCTTT; cdr3_aa: CASSLSRTYVNTEAFF
v_call: TRBV28; j_call: TRBJ1-5; clone_size: -; d_call: -; cdr3_nt: TGTGCCAGCAGTCCCCCTTCACGCGGGGCCCATCAGCCCCAGCATTTT; cdr3_aa: CASSPPSRGAHQPQHF
v_call: TRBV18; j_call: TRBJ2-3; clone_size: -; d_call: TRBD1; cdr3_nt: TGTGCCAGCTCACCGGGACAGGGGTATACGCAGTATTTT; cdr3_aa: CASSPGQGYTQYF
v_call: TRBV6-1; j_call: TRBJ2-7; clone_size: -; d_call: -; cdr3_nt: TGTGCCAGCAGTGAAAATCTCTCCTACGAGCAGTACTTC; cdr3_aa: CASSENLSYEQYF
v_call: TRBV19; j_call: TRBJ1-5; clone_size: -; d_call: TRBD1; cdr3_nt: TGTGCCAGTTCTGGACTGGGACAGGGGCCCCAGCATTTT; cdr3_aa: CASSGLGQGPQHF
v_call: TRBV7-9; j_call: TRBJ1-5; clone_size: -; d_call: -; cdr3_nt: TGTGCCAGCAGCTTAGGTCAGATCAATCAGCCCCAGCATTTT; cdr3_aa: CASSLGQINQPQHF
v_call: TRBV5-6; j_call: TRBJ1-6; clone_size: -; d_call: -; cdr3_nt: TGTGCCAGCGCAAGGAGGTCGACAGGCTATAATTCACCCCTCCACTTT; cdr3_aa: CASARRSTGYNSPLHF
v_call: TRBV19; j_call: TRBJ1-4; clone_size: -; d_call: -; cdr3_nt: TGTGCCAGTAGTATTCTCCGCAGCGCAACTAATGAAAAACTGTTTTTT; cdr3_aa: CASSILRSATNEKLFF
v_call: TRBV6-4; j_call: TRBJ2-1; clone_size: -; d_call: TRBD2; cdr3_nt: TGTGCCAGCAGTAGCGGGGGCGCTTACAATGAGCAGTTCTTC; cdr3_aa: CASSSGGAYNEQFF
v_call: TRBV18; j_call: TRBJ1-5; clone_size: -; d_call: TRBD1; cdr3_nt: TGTGCCAGCTCACCGCAGGGGGTTACAGGGTCTTCACAGCCCCAGCATTTT; cdr3_aa: CASSPQGVTGSSQPQHF
v_call: TRBV4-2; j_call: TRBJ1-1; clone_size: -; d_call: TRBD1; cdr3_nt: TGTGCCAGCAGCCAAGCTCAGGGACAGGGGAACACTGAAGCTTTCTTT; cdr3_aa: CASSQAQGQGNTEAFF
v_call: TRBV7-9; j_call: TRBJ2-7; clone_size: -; d_call: -; cdr3_nt: TGTGCCAGCAGCTTAGCCAGCTCCTACGAGCAGTACTTC; cdr3_aa: CASSLASSYEQYF
v_call: TRBV9; j_call: TRBJ1-1; clone_size: once; d_call: TRBD1; cdr3_nt: TGTGCCAGCAGCGTAGGGGGGACAGTTAACACTGAAGCTTTCTTT; cdr3_aa: CASSVGGTVNTEAFF
v_call: TRBV11-2; j_call: TRBJ2-7; clone_size: -; d_call: TRBD2; cdr3_nt: TGTGCCAGCAGCCTAGCGGGACTAGAGGTCGAGCAGTACTTC; cdr3_aa: CASSLAGLEVEQYF
v_call: TRBV6-1; j_call: TRBJ2-7; clone_size: -; d_call: TRBD1; cdr3_nt: TGTGCCAGCAGGAAGTCGACAGGGATCTCCTACGAGCAGTACTTC; cdr3_aa: CASRKSTGISYEQYF
v_call: TRBV10-3; j_call: TRBJ1-1; clone_size: -; d_call: -; cdr3_nt: TGTGCCATCAGTGAGGGGCAGAACACTGAAGCTTTCTTT; cdr3_aa: CAISEGQNTEAFF
v_call: TRBV6-6; j_call: TRBJ1-6; clone_size: -; d_call: -; cdr3_nt: TGTGCCAGCAGACCCAGCCGGAGCACCTATAATTCACCCCTCCACTTT; cdr3_aa: CASRPSRSTYNSPLHF
v_call: TRBV10-3; j_call: TRBJ2-3; clone_size: -; d_call: TRBD2; cdr3_nt: TGTGCCACAGCGGGCACCAGCGGGAGTTTTGATACGCAGTATTTT; cdr3_aa: CATAGTSGSFDTQYF
v_call: TRBV5-1; j_call: TRBJ1-1; clone_size: -; d_call: -; cdr3_nt: TGCGCCAGCAGCTTTGACTACGGGAACACTGAAGCTTTCTTT; cdr3_aa: CASSFDYGNTEAFF
v_call: TRBV15; j_call: TRBJ2-7; clone_size: once; d_call: TRBD1; cdr3_nt: TGTGCCACCAGCAGAGTTCCGGGACAGGGATCGTACGAGCAGTACTTC; cdr3_aa: CATSRVPGQGSYEQYF
v_call: TRBV10-3; j_call: TRBJ1-2; clone_size: -; d_call: -; cdr3_nt: TGTGCCATCAGTGAGTCGAGTGTCCGGTCGAACTATGGCTACACCTTC; cdr3_aa: CAISESSVRSNYGYTF
v_call: TRBV19; j_call: TRBJ2-1; clone_size: -; d_call: -; cdr3_nt: TGTGCCAGTAGGATGGCGGGGAGCTCCTACAATGAGCAGTTCTTC; cdr3_aa: CASRMAGSSYNEQFF
v_call: TRBV29-1; j_call: TRBJ2-3; clone_size: -; d_call: TRBD1; cdr3_nt: TGCAGCGTTGAAATAGGGGGCGTCGCAGATACGCAGTATTTT; cdr3_aa: CSVEIGGVADTQYF
v_call: TRBV5-5; j_call: TRBJ2-1; clone_size: few; d_call: -; cdr3_nt: TGTGCCAGCAGCTTGGGGCAAACTTTCCTGGGGAGTGAGCAGTTCTTC; cdr3_aa: CASSLGQTFLGSEQFF
v_call: TRBV11-2; j_call: TRBJ1-4; clone_size: -; d_call: TRBD1; cdr3_nt: TGTGCCAGCAGCTTAGGACAGGGGAGGCCTAATGAAAAACTGTTTTTT; cdr3_aa: CASSLGQGRPNEKLFF
v_call: TRBV6-1; j_call: TRBJ1-1; clone_size: few; d_call: TRBD1; cdr3_nt: TGTGCCAGCAGTCCTCTTACAGGGGTTGCCACTGAAGCTTTCTTT; cdr3_aa: CASSPLTGVATEAFF
v_call: TRBV2; j_call: TRBJ2-3; clone_size: -; d_call: TRBD1; cdr3_nt: TGTGCTTCATCTAGGGAGACAGGGGGGGATACGCAGTATTTT; cdr3_aa: CASSRETGGDTQYF
v_call: TRBV7-2; j_call: TRBJ1-2; clone_size: -; d_call: -; cdr3_nt: TGTGCCAGCAGCTTAGCACAGGGTGGGCAAGGCTACACCTTC; cdr3_aa: CASSLAQGGQGYTF
v_call: TRBV6-6; j_call: TRBJ2-1; clone_size: -; d_call: TRBD2; cdr3_nt: TGTGCCTTCGGGGGAGGGCGCTCCTACAATGAGCAGTTCTTC; cdr3_aa: CAFGGGRSYNEQFF
v_call: TRBV30; j_call: TRBJ2-3; clone_size: -; d_call: TRBD2; cdr3_nt: TGTGCCTTTAGCGGGGGGGGCAGAGATACGCAGTATTTT; cdr3_aa: CAFSGGGRDTQYF
v_call: TRBV9; j_call: TRBJ2-2; clone_size: few; d_call: -; cdr3_nt: TGTGCCAGCGGGGGGACGAACACCGGGGAGCTGTTTTTT; cdr3_aa: CASGGTNTGELFF
v_call: TRBV29-1; j_call: TRBJ2-5; clone_size: -; d_call: TRBD2; cdr3_nt: TGCAGCGTGTCCGGGCTAGCGGGAGTAGGAGAGACCCAGTACTTC; cdr3_aa: CSVSGLAGVGETQYF